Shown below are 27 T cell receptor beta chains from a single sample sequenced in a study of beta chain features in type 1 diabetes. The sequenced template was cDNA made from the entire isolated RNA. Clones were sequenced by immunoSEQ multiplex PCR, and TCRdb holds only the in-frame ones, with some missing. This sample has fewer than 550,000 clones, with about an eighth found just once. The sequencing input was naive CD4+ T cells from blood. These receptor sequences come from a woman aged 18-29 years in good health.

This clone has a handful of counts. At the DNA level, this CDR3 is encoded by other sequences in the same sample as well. The CDR3 bases are TGCGCCAGCAGCTTGGAGGGCACAGATACGCAGTATTTT. Translating gives CASSLEGTDTQYF. The V gene is TRBV5-1, the J gene TRBJ2-3; D not resolved. Germline CDR1 reads SGHRS; CDR2 reads YFSETQ. The V end was cut by 0 bases, the J end by 1 base, with 3 bases between. CDR3 length: 13 amino acids.

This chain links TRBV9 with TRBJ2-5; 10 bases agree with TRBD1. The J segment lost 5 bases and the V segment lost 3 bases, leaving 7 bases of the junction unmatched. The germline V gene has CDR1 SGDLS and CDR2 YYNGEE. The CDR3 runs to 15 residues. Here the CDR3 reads CASSAPDRGRETQYF. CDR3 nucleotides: TGTGCCAGCAGCGCACCAGACAGGGGGCGCGAGACCCAGTACTTC.

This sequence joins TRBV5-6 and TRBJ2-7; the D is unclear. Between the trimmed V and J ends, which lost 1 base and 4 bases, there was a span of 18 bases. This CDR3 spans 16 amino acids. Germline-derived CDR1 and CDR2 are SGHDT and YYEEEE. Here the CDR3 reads CASSLTMVTMEYEQYV. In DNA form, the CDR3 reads TGTGCCAGCAGCTTGACTATGGTCACGATGGAATACGAGCAGTACGTC.

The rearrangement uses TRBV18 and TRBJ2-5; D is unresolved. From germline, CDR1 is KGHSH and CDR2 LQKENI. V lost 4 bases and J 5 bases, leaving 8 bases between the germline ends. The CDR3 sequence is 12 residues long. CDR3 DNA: TGTGCCAGCTCACTCAGGTTGGAGACCCAGTACTTC. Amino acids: CASSLRLETQYF.

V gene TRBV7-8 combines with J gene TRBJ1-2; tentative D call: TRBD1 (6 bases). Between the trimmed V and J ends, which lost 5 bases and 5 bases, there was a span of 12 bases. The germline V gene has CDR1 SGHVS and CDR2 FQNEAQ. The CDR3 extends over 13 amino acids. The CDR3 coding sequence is TGTGCCAGCAGCGAAGTTACAGGGTATGGCTACACCTTC. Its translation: CASSEVTGYGYTF.

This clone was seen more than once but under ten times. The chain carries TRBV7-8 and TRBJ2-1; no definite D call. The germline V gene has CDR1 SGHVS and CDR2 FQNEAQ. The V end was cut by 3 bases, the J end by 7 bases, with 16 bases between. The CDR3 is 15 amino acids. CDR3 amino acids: CASSFSQHISNEQFF. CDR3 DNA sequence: TGTGCCAGCAGCTTCTCCCAGCACATCTCGAATGAGCAGTTCTTC.

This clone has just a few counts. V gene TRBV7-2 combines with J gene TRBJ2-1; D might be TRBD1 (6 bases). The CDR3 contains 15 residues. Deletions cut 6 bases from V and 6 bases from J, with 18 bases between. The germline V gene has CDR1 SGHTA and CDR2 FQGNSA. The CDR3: CASSVAWGPGNEQFF. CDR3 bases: TGTGCCAGCAGTGTAGCGTGGGGGCCGGGCAATGAGCAGTTCTTC.

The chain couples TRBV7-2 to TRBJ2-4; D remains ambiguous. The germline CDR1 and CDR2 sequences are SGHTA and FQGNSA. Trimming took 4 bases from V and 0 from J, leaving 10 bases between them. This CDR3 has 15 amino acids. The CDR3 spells CASSSPDLAKNIQYF. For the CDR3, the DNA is TGTGCCAGCAGCTCACCTGATTTAGCCAAAAACATTCAGTACTTC.

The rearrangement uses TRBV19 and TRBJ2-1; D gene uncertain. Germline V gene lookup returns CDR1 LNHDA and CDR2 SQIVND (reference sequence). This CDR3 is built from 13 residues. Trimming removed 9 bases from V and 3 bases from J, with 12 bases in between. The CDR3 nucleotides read TGTGCCAGCACGACCAAGAGCTACAATGAGCAGTTCTTC. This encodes CASTTKSYNEQFF.

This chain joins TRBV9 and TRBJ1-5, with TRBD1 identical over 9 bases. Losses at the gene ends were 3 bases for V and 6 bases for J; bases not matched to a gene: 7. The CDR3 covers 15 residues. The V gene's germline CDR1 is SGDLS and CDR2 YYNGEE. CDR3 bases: TGTGCCAGCAGCGAGGGGACAGGGCCCGGTCAGCCCCAGCATTTT. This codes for CASSEGTGPGQPQHF.

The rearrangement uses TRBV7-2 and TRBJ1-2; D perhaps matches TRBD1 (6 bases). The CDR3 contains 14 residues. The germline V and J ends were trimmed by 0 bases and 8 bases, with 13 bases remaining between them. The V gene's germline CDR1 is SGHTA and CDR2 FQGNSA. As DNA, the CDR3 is TGTGCCAGCAGCTTAGCAATCAGGGGCCAGGGCTACACCTTC. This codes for CASSLAIRGQGYTF.

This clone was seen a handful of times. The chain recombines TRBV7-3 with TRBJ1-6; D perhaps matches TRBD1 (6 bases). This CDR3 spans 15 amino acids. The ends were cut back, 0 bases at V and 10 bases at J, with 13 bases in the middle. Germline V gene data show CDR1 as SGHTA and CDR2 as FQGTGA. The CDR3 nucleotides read TGTGCCAGCAGCTTAACAGAGGGGGGCGGATCACCCCTCCACTTT. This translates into CASSLTEGGGSPLHF.

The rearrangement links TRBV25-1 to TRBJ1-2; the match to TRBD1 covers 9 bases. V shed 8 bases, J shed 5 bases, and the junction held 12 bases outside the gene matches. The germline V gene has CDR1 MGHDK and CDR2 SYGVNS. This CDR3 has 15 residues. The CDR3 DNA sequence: TGTGCCAGCTCGAGAGCCGGGACAGGGAAGTATGGCTACACCTTC. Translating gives CASSRAGTGKYGYTF.

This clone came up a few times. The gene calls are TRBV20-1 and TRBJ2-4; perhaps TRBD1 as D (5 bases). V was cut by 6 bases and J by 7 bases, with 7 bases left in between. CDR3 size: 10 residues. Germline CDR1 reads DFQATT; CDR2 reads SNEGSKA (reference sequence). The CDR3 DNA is TGCAGTGCCGCAGGGAACATTCAGTACTTC. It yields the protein CSAAGNIQYF.

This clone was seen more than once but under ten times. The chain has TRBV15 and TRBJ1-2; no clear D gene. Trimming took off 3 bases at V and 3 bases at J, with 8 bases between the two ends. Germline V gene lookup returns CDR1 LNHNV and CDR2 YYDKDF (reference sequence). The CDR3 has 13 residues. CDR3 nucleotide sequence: TGTGCCACCAGCAGGTTTGGGGACTATGGCTACACCTTC. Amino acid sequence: CATSRFGDYGYTF.

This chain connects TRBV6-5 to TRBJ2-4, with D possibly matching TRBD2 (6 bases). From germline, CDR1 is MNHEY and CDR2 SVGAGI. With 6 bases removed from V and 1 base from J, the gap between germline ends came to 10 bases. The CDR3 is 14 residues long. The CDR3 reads CASSRGLAKNIQYF. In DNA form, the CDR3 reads TGTGCCAGCAGCCGGGGACTGGCCAAAAACATTCAGTACTTC.

This chain's CDR3 is CATSRVEGYGYTF. In nucleotides, the CDR3 is TGTGCCACCAGCAGAGTGGAAGGTTATGGCTACACCTTC. This chain uses TRBV15 with TRBJ1-2; D ambiguous. From germline, CDR1 is LNHNV and CDR2 YYDKDF (reference sequence). Trimming pared 1 base from V and 5 bases from J, leaving 8 bases between. The CDR3 runs 13 residues.

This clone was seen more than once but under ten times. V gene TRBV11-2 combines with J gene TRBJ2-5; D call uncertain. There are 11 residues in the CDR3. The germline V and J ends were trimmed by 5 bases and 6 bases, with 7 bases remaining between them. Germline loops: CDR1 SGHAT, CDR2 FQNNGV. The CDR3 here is CASSHWKTQYF. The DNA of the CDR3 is TGTGCCAGCAGCCACTGGAAGACCCAGTACTTC. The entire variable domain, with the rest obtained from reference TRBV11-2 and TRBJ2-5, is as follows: EAGVAQSPRYKIIEKRQSVAFWCNPISGHATLYWYQQILGQGPKLLIQFQNNGVVDDSQLPKDRFSAERLKGVDSTLKIQPAKLEDSAVYLCASSHWKTQYFGPGTRLLVL.

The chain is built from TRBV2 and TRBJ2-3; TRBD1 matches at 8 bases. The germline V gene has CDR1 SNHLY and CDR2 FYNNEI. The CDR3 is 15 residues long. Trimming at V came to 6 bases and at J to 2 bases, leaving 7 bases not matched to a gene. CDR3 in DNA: TGTGCCAGCAGCGCCGGGACAGGCCACACAGATACGCAGTATTTT. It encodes CASSAGTGHTDTQYF.

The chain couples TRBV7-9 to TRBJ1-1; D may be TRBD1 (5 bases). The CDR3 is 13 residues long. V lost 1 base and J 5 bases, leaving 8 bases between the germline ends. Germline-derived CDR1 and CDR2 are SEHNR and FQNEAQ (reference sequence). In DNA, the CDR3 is TGTGCCAGCAGCTTAGAGCGGGGGACTGAAGCTTTCTTT. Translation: CASSLERGTEAFF.

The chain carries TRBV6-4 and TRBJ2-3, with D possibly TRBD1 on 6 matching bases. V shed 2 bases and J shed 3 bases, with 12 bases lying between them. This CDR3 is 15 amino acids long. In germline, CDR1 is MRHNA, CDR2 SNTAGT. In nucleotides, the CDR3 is TGTGCCAGCAGTGACGGGTGGGGGCCTACAGATACGCAGTATTTT. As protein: CASSDGWGPTDTQYF.

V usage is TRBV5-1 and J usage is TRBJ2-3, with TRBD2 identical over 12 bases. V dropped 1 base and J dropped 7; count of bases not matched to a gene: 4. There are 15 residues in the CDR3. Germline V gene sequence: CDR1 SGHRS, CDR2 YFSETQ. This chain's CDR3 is CASSLTSGGLNTQYF. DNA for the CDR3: TGCGCCAGCAGCTTGACTAGCGGGGGGCTTAATACGCAGTATTTT. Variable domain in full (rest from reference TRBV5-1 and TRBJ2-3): KAGVTQTPRYLIKTRGQQVTLSCSPISGHRSVSWYQQTPGQGLQFLFEYFSETQRNKGNFPGRFSGRQFSNSRSEMNVSTLELGDSALYLCASSLTSGGLNTQYFGPGTRLTVL.

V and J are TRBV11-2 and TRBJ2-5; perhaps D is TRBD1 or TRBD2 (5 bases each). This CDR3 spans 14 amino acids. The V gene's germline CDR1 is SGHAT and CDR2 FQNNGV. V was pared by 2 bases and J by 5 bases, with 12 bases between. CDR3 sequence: CASSLPRAGETQYF. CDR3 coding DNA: TGTGCCAGCAGCTTACCCAGGGCGGGCGAGACCCAGTACTTC.

For the CDR3, the DNA is TGCAGCGTGCGGGACAGGGGAGCGTACAATGAGCAGTTCTTC. This sequence encodes CSVRDRGAYNEQFF. The V call is TRBV29-1, the J call TRBJ2-1; 10 bases line up with TRBD1. Germline trimming cut 6 bases from V and 4 bases from J; bases unmatched to any gene: 6. The CDR3 is 14 amino acids. Per germline, CDR1 SQVTM and CDR2 ANQGSEA.

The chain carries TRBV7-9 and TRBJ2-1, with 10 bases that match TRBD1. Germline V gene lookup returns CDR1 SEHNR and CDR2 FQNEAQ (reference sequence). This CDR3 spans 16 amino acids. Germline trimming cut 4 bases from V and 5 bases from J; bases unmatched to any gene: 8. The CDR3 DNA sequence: TGTGCCAGCAGCTCATCCGGGACAGGGGTGGACAATGAGCAGTTCTTC. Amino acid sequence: CASSSSGTGVDNEQFF.

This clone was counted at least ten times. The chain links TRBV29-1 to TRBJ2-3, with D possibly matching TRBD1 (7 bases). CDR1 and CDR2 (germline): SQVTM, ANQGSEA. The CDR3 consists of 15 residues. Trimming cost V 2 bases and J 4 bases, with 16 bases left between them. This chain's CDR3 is CSVERPRGVADTQYF. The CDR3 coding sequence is TGCAGCGTTGAAAGGCCCAGGGGGGTTGCAGATACGCAGTATTTT.

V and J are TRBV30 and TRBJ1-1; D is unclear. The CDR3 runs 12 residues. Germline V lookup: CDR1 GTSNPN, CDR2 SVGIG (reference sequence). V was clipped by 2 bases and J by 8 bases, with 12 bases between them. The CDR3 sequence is CAWSSRGTEAFF. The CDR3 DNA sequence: TGTGCCTGGAGTTCTCGGGGAACAGAAGCTTTCTTT.